This T cell receptor (beta chain) appears in the sequencing data of a study of T cell repertoires in cytomegalovirus infection. Study background: CMV infection and matching HLA type were both indicated by public TCR beta signatures.

This clonotype was seen a few times. The antigen remains undetermined. From the reads, TCRdb called clonotypes with MiXCR, one entry per CDR3 protein. Among hundreds of thousands of distinct CDR3 sequences listed, roughly 24% were seen once. Points from the study as a whole: HLA-C-restricted CMV-specific TCR beta clonotypes prevailed in the ex vivo response.

The sequenced material came from CD8+ T cells from PBMCs. This clonotype was obtained from a human donor in good health (CMV status not recorded). Some clones in this sample may be carry-over from other donors' samples.

CDR3 sequence: CASSQGRRGAFLYEQYF. Here the CDR3 DNA reads TGTGCCAGCAGCCAAGGACGTAGGGGGGCCTTTCTCTACGAGCAGTACTTC. The rearrangement uses TRBV14 and TRBJ2-7; D possibly uses TRBD1 or TRBD2 (6 bases each). V was clipped by 1 base and J by 3 bases, with 19 bases between them. Germline CDR1 SGHDN, CDR2 FVKESK. This CDR3 spans 17 amino acids.